Included here is one T cell receptor (beta chain) sequence, with context. TCRdb's copy holds only in-frame clones and misses some; the assay was immunoSEQ multiplex PCR. The sample includes 75,000 to 90,000 clones, roughly nine tenths seen only once; the top ten take roughly 5.2%. In germline, CDR1 is SEHNR, CDR2 FQNEAQ (reference sequence). The CDR3 has 14 residues. V shed 4 bases, J shed 5 bases, and the junction held 8 bases outside the gene matches. This specimen belongs to a study of T cell responses to AZD1222 COVID-19 vaccine. The sample in question was peripheral blood, obtained on day 0 of AZD1222 vaccination. The chain combines TRBV7-9 with TRBJ2-7, with 7 nucleotides matching TRBD1. The sequence was collected from an adult in good health. The CDR3 sequence is CASSSRQGLHEQYF. The CDR3 nucleotides are TGTGCCAGCAGCTCCCGACAGGGTCTCCACGAGCAGTACTTC.